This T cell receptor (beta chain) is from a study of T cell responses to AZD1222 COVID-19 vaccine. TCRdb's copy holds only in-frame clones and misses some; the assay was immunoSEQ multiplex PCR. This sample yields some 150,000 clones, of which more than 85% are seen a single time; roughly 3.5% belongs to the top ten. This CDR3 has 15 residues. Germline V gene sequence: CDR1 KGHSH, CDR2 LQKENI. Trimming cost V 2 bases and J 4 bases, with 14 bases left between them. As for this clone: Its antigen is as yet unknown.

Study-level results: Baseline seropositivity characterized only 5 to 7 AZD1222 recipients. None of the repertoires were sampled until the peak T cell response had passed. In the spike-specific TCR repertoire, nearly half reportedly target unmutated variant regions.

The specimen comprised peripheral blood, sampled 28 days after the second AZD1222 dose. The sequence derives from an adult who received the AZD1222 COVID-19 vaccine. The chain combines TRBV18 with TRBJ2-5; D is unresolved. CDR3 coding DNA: TGTGCCAGCTCACCAGGCCCAGACCCGGGAGAGACCCAGTACTTC. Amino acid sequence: CASSPGPDPGETQYF.